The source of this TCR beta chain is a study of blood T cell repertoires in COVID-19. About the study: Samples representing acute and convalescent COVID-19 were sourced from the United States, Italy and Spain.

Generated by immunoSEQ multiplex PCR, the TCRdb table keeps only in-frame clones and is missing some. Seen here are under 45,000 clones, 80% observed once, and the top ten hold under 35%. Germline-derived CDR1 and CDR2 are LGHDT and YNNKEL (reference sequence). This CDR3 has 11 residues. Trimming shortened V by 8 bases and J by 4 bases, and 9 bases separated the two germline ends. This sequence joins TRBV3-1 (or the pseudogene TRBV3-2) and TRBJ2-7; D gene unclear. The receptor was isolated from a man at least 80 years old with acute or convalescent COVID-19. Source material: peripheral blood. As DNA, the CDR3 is TGTGCCAGCGGGCGCGCTTACGAGCAGTACTTC. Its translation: CASGRAYEQYF.